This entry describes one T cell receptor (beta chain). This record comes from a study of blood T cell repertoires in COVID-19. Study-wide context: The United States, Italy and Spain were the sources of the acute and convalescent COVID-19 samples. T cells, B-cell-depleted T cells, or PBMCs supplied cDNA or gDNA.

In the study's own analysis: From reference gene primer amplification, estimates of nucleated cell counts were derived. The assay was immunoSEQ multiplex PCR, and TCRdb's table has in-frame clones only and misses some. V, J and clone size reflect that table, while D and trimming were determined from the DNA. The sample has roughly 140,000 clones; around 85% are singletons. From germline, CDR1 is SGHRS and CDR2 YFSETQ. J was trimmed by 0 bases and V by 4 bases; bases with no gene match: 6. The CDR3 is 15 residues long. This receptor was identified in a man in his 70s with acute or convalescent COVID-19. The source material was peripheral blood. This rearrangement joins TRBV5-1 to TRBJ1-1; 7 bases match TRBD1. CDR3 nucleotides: TGCGCCAGCAGCGCTACCCAGGGGGTGAACACTGAAGCTTTCTTT. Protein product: CASSATQGVNTEAFF.